This T cell receptor beta chain appears in the sequencing data of a study of cytomegalovirus exposure and HLA in healthy donors. PCR employed 60 Vbeta and 13 Jbeta primers. Here immunoSEQ multiplex PCR was the method, and the copy in TCRdb shows in-frame clones only, minus some. Of about 140,000 clones listed, around 79% are singletons. Whole-study findings and limits: Later analysis showed TCR association rates varying by HLA locus, highest for DRB1 and lowest for HLA-C. TCR beta chain V- and J-gene trimming was linked, in a later analysis, to a missense variant in DCLRE1C.

This clone was seen only a few times. Its cognate antigen is unknown. This CDR3 region has 14 residues. The germline V gene has CDR1 SGHVS and CDR2 FQNEAQ. The junction had 3 bases not matched to a gene; V was cut back by 5 bases and J by 4 bases. Material for sequencing was PBMCs. The clonotype was recovered from a woman in her thirties in good health and CMV-seronegative. The J gene is TRBJ1-3, the V gene TRBV7-8; TRBD1 matches 9 bases. The CDR3 nucleotides are TGTGCCAGCAGCCCTGGGACAGGGGGAAACACCATATATTTT. It translates to CASSPGTGGNTIYF. The full variable domain, rest sourced from reference TRBV7-8 and TRBJ1-3, is GAGVSQSPRYKVAKRGQDVALRCDPISGHVSLFWYQQALGQGPEFLTYFQNEAQLDKSGLPSDRFFAERPEGSVSTLKIQRTQQEDSAVYLCASSPGTGGNTIYFGEGSWLTVV.